The following is a T cell receptor (beta chain) sequence with its context. This sample stems from a study of blood T cell repertoires in COVID-19. For the study at large: Spain, Italy and the United States supplied samples that represented acute and convalescent COVID-19. PBMCs, B-cell-depleted T cells, or T cells were the source of the cDNA or gDNA that made up the material.

Trimming shortened V by 1 base and J by 1 base, and 7 bases separated the two germline ends. Germline-derived CDR1 and CDR2 are LNHDA and SQIVND (reference sequence). There are 14 residues in the CDR3. The table came from immunoSEQ multiplex PCR; TCRdb's copy has only in-frame clones and leaves some out. The sample has about 240,000 clones, around 85% seen once. Input material: peripheral blood. This sequence was found in a man between 60 and 75 years old with acute or convalescent COVID-19. The chain couples TRBV19 to TRBJ1-2; D is unresolved. CDR3 sequence: CASSIVASNYGYTF. CDR3 DNA: TGTGCCAGTAGTATAGTTGCCAGTAACTATGGCTACACCTTC.